A selection of T cell receptor beta chains follows, all from one sample in a study of blood T cell repertoires in COVID-19. The protocol was immunoSEQ multiplex PCR, while the TCRdb copy is restricted to in-frame clones and leaves out a portion. The sample shows about 82,000 clones, 75% to 85% of them seen only once. Sample: peripheral blood. The receptors stem from a man aged 55 to 69 with COVID-19, enrolled during active disease. Both conserved end residues are part of each CDR3. D genes are given only for firm matches. Not all rows give a size; the values are once, few, many and, for expanded clones, a class.

>TRBV20-1|-|-|TRBJ1-2
TGCAGTGCTAGTTCGGGGGCTAACTATGGCTACACCTTC
CSASSGANYGYTF
>TRBV7-8|-|-|TRBJ2-1
TGTGCCAGCAGCCTAAGGGGAGGCCCCATTTACAATGGTGAGCAGTTCTTC
CASSLRGGPIYNGEQFF
>TRBV5-1|TRBD1|many|TRBJ1-2
TGCGCCAGCAGCTTAGTAGGGGGCTTAGATGGCTACACCTTC
CASSLVGGLDGYTF
>TRBV27|TRBD2|few|TRBJ2-3
TGTGCCAGCAGTTTCGGTAGCGGGAGTTCTGGTCTTACGCAGTATTTT
CASSFGSGSSGLTQYF
>TRBV7-8|TRBD2|-|TRBJ2-1
TGTGCCAGCAGCTCACTAGCGGGGTTCAATGAGCAGTTCTTC
CASSSLAGFNEQFF
>TRBV19|-|-|TRBJ1-5
TGTGCCAGTAGTATAGTCAGGCAGATAGAAGATCAGCCCCAGCATTTT
CASSIVRQIEDQPQHF
>TRBV6-5|TRBD1|-|TRBJ2-7
TGTGCCAGCAGCCAGAGGGGGCTTTCCTCCTACGAGCAGTACTTC
CASSQRGLSSYEQYF
>TRBV5-8|TRBD1|-|TRBJ2-1
TGTGCCAGCAGCCCGGGACAGGGGGCCTACAATGAGCAGTTCTTC
CASSPGQGAYNEQFF
>TRBV14|TRBD2|-|TRBJ2-1
TGTGCCAGCAGGGACGGGACTAGCTCCTACAATGAGCAGTTCTTC
CASRDGTSSYNEQFF
>TRBV27|-|once|TRBJ1-2
TGTGCCAGCAGTAGAAGAAACGGTGCAGGCTATGGCTACACCTTC
CASSRRNGAGYGYTF
>TRBV11-3|TRBD2|few|TRBJ2-1
TGTGCCAGCAGCTTAGGAGGGACTAGCGGGACCTACAATGAGCAGTTCTTC
CASSLGGTSGTYNEQFF
>TRBV18|-|few|TRBJ1-2
TGTGCCAGCTCACCAGAGGGAGCTAACTATGGCTACACCTTC
CASSPEGANYGYTF
>TRBV4-2|-|-|TRBJ1-1
TGTGCCAGCAGCCACCCCATCGAGGGGGTAGCTTTCTTT
CASSHPIEGVAFF
>TRBV18|-|-|TRBJ2-7
TGTGCCAGCTCACGCTCGGGCCAGGGTGCGGACGAGCAGTACTTC
CASSRSGQGADEQYF
>TRBV29-1|-|-|TRBJ1-2
TGCAGCGTTGGGGAAACTCAGGGGAAGGGTGGCTACACCTTC
CSVGETQGKGGYTF
>TRBV19|-|-|TRBJ2-3
TGTGCCAGTAAATGGCGGCGGGAAAGCACAGATACGCAGTATTTT
CASKWRRESTDTQYF
>TRBV6-2/TRBV6-3|-|-|TRBJ1-4
TGTGCCAGCAGTTCGTGGGCTCCTAATGAAAAACTGTTTTTT
CASSSWAPNEKLFF
>TRBV5-1|-|-|TRBJ2-3
TGCGCCAGCAGCCGATCTCTCAGCGACCTCACAGATACGCAGTATTTT
CASSRSLSDLTDTQYF
>TRBV6-2/TRBV6-3|TRBD1|-|TRBJ1-5
TGTGCCAGCAGTTACGGGACAGGGCTCAGCAATCAGCCCCAGCATTTT
CASSYGTGLSNQPQHF
>TRBV2|-|few|TRBJ1-3
TGTGCCAGCATAGCCGGAAACACCATATATTTT
CASIAGNTIYF
>TRBV7-2|-|few|TRBJ2-7
TGTGCCAGCAGCGGTACTAACACCTACGAGCAGTACTTC
CASSGTNTYEQYF
>TRBV5-6|-|-|TRBJ1-3
TGTGCCAGCAGTTTGGACGGCCTGAGGAACACCATATATTTT
CASSLDGLRNTIYF
>TRBV7-8|-|-|TRBJ1-1
TGTGCCAGCAGCGAGGAACAGGCAAGCACTGAAGCTTTCTTT
CASSEEQASTEAFF
>TRBV3-1/TRBV3-2|TRBD2|-|TRBJ2-1
TGTGCCAGCAGCCACAGACTAGCGGGGGGGCCTAACAATGAGCAGTTCTTC
CASSHRLAGGPNNEQFF
>TRBV3-1/TRBV3-2|-|-|TRBJ1-3
TGTGCCAGCAGCCGACAGGCCCGGAGCTCTGGAAACACCATATATTTT
CASSRQARSSGNTIYF
>TRBV5-6|-|once|TRBJ2-5
TGTGCCAGCAGCTTGCAGGGATGGGGCCAAGAGACCCAGTACTTC
CASSLQGWGQETQYF
>TRBV19|-|-|TRBJ1-1
TGTGCCAGTAGTCCCCGGGGGGGCGATGAAGCTTTCTTT
CASSPRGGDEAFF
>TRBV3-1/TRBV3-2|-|-|TRBJ1-2
TGTGCCAGCAGTCGGGACACCGCTAACTATGGCTACACCTTC
CASSRDTANYGYTF
>TRBV18|TRBD2|-|TRBJ2-3
TGTGCCAGCTCACACCTAGCGGGAGGGCCCCCAAGCACAGATACGCAGTATTTT
CASSHLAGGPPSTDTQYF
>TRBV6-6|-|-|TRBJ2-7
TGTGCCAGCAGTCGAATGAGACAGGTTTCCTACGAGCAGTACTTC
CASSRMRQVSYEQYF
>TRBV6-1|-|-|TRBJ1-5
TGTGCCAGCAGTGAAGCGGCCAGGGTACAGCCCCAGCATTTT
CASSEAARVQPQHF
>TRBV9|-|-|TRBJ1-1
TGTGCCAGCAGCGCACAGGAAAGGAACACTGAAGCTTTCTTT
CASSAQERNTEAFF
>TRBV27|-|many|TRBJ1-4
TGTGCCAGCAGTCCCAGGGGTCTGACTGAAAAACTGTTTTTT
CASSPRGLTEKLFF
>TRBV14|-|-|TRBJ1-4
TGTGCCAGCAGCCAAGCTTCCGGTTTCCTCCCGGGAAATGAAAAACTGTTTTTT
CASSQASGFLPGNEKLFF
>TRBV7-9|TRBD1|-|TRBJ1-4
TGTGCCAGCAGCTTAGGAAGGACAGGGGGCGAAAATGAAAAACTGTTTTTT
CASSLGRTGGENEKLFF
>TRBV6-5|TRBD1|-|TRBJ2-5
TGTGCCAGCACCGGACAGGGGGTTGAGACCCAGTACTTC
CASTGQGVETQYF
>TRBV19|-|-|TRBJ1-5
TGTGCCAGTAGTATAGCAGGGTATCATCAGCCCCAGCATTTT
CASSIAGYHQPQHF
>TRBV13|TRBD1|-|TRBJ1-6
TGTGCCAGCAGCACAGGGGTTCGGGGTTATTCACCCCTCCACTTT
CASSTGVRGYSPLHF
>TRBV5-6|TRBD1|-|TRBJ2-3
TGTGCCAGCAGCTTCAGGGGGCATCCCACAGATACGCAGTATTTT
CASSFRGHPTDTQYF